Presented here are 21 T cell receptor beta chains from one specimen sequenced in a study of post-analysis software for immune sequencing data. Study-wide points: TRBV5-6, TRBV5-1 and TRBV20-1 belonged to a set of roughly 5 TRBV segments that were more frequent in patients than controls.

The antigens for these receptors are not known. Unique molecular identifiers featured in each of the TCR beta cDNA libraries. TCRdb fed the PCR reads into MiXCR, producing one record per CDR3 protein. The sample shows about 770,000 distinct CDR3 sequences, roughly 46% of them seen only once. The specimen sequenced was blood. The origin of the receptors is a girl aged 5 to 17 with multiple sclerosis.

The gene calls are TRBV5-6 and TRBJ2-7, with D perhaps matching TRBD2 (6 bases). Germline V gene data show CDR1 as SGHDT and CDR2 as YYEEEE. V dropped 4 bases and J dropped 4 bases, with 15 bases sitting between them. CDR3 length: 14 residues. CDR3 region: CASSPRGWAYEQYF. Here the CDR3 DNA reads TGTGCCAGCAGCCCCCGGGGGTGGGCTTACGAGCAGTACTTC.

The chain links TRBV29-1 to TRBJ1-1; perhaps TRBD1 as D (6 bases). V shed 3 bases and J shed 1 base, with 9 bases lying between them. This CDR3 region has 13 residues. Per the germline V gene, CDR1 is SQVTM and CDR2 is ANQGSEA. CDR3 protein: CSVEAGANTEAFF. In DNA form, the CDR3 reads TGCAGCGTTGAGGCAGGGGCGAACACTGAAGCTTTCTTT.

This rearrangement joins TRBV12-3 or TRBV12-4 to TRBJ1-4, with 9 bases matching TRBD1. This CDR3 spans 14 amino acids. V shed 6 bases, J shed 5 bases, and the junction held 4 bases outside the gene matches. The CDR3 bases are TGTGCCAGCAGGCTCGACAGGGGGAATGAAAAACTGTTTTTT. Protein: CASRLDRGNEKLFF.

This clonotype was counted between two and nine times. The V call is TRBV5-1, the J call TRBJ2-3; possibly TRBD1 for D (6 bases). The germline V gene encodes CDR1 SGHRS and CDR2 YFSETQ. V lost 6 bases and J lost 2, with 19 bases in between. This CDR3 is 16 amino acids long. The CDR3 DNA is TGCGCCAGCACCAATCGTCGGGACACTTCCACAGATACGCAGTATTTT. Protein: CASTNRRDTSTDTQYF.

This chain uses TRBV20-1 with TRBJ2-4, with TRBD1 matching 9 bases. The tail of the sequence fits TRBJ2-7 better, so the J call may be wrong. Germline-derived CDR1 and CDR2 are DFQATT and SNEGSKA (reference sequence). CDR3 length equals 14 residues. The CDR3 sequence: CSATTGTGTYEQYF. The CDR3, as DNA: TGCAGTGCGACCACCGGGACAGGGACCTACGAGCAGTACTTC.

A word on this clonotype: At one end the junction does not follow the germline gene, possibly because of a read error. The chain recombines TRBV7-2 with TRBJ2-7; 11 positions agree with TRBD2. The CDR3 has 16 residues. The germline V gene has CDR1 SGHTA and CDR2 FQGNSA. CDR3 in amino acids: CASSSNPTSGIYEQHF. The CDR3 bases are TGTGCCAGCAGCTCTAACCCGACTAGCGGGATCTACGAGCAGCACTTC.

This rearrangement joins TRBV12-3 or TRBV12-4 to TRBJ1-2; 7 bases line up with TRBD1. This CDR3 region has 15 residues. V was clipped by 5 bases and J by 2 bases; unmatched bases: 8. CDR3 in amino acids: CASSQTATGNYGYTF. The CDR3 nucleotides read TGTGCCAGCAGTCAAACCGCGACAGGGAACTATGGCTACACCTTC.

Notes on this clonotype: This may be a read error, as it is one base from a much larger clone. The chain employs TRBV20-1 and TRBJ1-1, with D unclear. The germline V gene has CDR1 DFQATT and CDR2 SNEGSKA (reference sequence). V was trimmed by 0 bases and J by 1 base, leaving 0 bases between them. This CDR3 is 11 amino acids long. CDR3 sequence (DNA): TGCAGTGCTAGAGAGAACACTGAAGCTTTCTTT. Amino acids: CSARENTEAFF.

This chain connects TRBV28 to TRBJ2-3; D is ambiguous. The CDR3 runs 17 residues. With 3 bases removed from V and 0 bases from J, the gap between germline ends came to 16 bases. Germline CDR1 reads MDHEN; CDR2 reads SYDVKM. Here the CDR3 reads CASSFPKAETSTDTQYF. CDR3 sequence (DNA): TGTGCCAGCAGTTTCCCCAAGGCGGAAACTAGCACAGATACGCAGTATTTT.

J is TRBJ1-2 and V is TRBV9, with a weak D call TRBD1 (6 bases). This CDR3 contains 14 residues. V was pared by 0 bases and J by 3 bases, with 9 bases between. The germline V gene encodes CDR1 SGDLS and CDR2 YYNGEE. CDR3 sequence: CASSVAPGDYGYTF. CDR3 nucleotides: TGTGCCAGCAGCGTAGCCCCAGGGGACTATGGCTACACCTTC.

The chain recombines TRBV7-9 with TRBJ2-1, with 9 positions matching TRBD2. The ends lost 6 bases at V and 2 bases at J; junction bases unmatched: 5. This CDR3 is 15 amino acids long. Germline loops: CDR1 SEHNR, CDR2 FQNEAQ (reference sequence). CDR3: CASSSLAGAYNEQFF. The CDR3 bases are TGTGCCAGCAGTTCTTTAGCGGGAGCCTACAATGAGCAGTTCTTC.

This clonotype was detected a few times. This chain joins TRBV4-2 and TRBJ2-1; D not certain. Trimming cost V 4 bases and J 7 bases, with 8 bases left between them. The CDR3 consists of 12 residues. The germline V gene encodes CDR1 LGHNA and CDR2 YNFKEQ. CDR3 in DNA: TGTGCCAGCAGCCCGACCGCTAATGAGCAGTTCTTC. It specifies CASSPTANEQFF.

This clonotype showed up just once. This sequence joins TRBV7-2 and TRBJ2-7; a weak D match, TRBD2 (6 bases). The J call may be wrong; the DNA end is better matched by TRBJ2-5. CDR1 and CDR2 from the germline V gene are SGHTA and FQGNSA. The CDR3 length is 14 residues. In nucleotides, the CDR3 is TGTGCCAGCAGCCCACCGGGACTCGGAGGGACCCAGTACTTC. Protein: CASSPPGLGGTQYF.

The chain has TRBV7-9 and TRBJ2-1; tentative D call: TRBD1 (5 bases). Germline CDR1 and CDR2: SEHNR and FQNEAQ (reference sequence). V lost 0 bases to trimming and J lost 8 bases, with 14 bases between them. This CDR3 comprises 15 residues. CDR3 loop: CASSLAETAWDEQFF. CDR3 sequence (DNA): TGTGCCAGCAGCTTAGCGGAGACAGCCTGGGATGAGCAGTTCTTC.

CDR3 sequence reads: CASSYTGGRTGELFF. The CDR3 nucleotides are TGTGCCAGCAGCTATACAGGGGGCCGCACCGGGGAGCTGTTTTTT. The chain links TRBV3-1 to TRBJ2-2; 9 nucleotides agree with TRBD1. The CDR3 consists of 15 residues. Per germline, CDR1 LGHDT and CDR2 YNNKEL (reference sequence). The J segment lost 4 bases and the V segment lost 5 bases, leaving 5 bases of the junction unmatched.

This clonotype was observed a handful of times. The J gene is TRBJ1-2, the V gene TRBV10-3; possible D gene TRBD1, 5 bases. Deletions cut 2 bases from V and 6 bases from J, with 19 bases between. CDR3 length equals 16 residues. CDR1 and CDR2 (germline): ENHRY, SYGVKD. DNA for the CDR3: TGTGCCATCAGTGAGAGTCAAGGGGCGCTTGGGCATGGCTACACCTTC. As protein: CAISESQGALGHGYTF.

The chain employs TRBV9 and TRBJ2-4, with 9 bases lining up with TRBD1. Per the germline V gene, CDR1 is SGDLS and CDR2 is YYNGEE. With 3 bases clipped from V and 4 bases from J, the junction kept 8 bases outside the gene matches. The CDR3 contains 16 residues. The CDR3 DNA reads TGTGCCAGCAGCGCCTCCGGGACAGGGACAAAAAACATTCAGTACTTC. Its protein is CASSASGTGTKNIQYF.

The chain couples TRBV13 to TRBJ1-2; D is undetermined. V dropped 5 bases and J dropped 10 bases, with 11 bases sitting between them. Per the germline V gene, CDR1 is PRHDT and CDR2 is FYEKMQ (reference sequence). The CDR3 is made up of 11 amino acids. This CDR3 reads CASSRVEIYTF. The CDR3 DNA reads TGTGCCAGCAGCCGTGTTGAGATCTACACCTTC.

The CDR3 DNA reads TGTGCCAGCAGCCAGCCGGGACTAGCTAATGAGCAGTTCTTC. Translating gives CASSQPGLANEQFF. The chain recombines TRBV14 with TRBJ2-1, with TRBD2 identical over 9 bases. The CDR3 totals 14 residues. CDR1 is SGHDN, CDR2 FVKESK, per germline. The ends lost 3 bases at V and 7 bases at J; junction bases unmatched: 4. The full variable domain, rest sourced from reference TRBV14 and TRBJ2-1, is EAGVTQFPSHSVIEKGQTVTLRCDPISGHDNLYWYRRVMGKEIKFLLHFVKESKQDESGMPNNRFLAERTGGTYSTLKVQPAELEDSGVYFCASSQPGLANEQFFGPGTRLTVL.

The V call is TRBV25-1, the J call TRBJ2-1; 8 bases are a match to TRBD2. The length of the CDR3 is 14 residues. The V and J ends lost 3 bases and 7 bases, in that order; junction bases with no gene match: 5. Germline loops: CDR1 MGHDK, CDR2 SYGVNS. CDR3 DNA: TGTGCCAGCAGTGATATTAGCGGGAAGAATGAGCAGTTCTTC. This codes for CASSDISGKNEQFF.

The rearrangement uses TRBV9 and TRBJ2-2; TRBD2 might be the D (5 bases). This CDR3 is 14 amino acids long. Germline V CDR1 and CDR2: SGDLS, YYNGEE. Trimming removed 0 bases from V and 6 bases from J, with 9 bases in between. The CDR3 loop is CASSVEGGPGELFF. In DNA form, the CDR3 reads TGTGCCAGCAGCGTAGAAGGAGGACCCGGGGAGCTGTTTTTT.